Below, one T cell receptor (beta chain) is given with its context. As yet, its antigen is unknown. With 60 Vbeta and 13 Jbeta primers, the PCR was carried out. The table came from immunoSEQ multiplex PCR; TCRdb's copy has only in-frame clones and leaves some out. This table holds 150,000 to 200,000 clones, around 80% found once. V gave up 4 bases and J gave up 4 bases; unmatched junction bases: 11. This CDR3 region has 17 residues. The V gene's germline CDR1 is SGDLS and CDR2 YYNGEE. This entry is derived from a study of cytomegalovirus exposure and HLA in healthy donors. Study-level points and caveats: Within a later analysis, the majority of CMV-associated TCR beta chains appeared HLA-restricted. It was taken for granted in presence/absence analyses that sequencing depth across donors was roughly uniform. In a later analysis, TCR beta V- and J-gene trimming was associated with a missense DCLRE1C variant. V segments that were indistinguishable, TRBV6-2 and TRBV6-3 among them, were omitted from analysis.

The receptor comes from a male donor in good health and CMV-seropositive. The chain joins TRBV9 to TRBJ1-1; 12 nucleotides agree with TRBD1. Sequencing was done on a sample of PBMCs. The DNA for the CDR3 is TGTGCCAGCAGCACCTCCCGGGACAGGGGGCTCGGCACTGAAGCTTTCTTT. Translated, it gives CASSTSRDRGLGTEAFF.